These T cell receptor beta chains were read from a single sample in a study of blood T cell repertoires in COVID-19. Here immunoSEQ multiplex PCR was the method, and the copy in TCRdb shows in-frame clones only, minus some. Of around 150,000 clones in the sample, approximately 80% were seen once. The sequencing sample was made of peripheral blood. The receptors stem from a woman older than 75 with acute or convalescent COVID-19. Both conserved end residues are trimmed from each CDR3. Fields, in order: J gene, clone size, V gene, CDR3 protein. Clone sizes are given selectively: once, few, many, or a class where the clone is expanded.

TRBJ1-2 | - | TRBV12-5 | ASGLVQGRAPRGYT
TRBJ2-2 | - | TRBV5-1 | ASSLPGGNLNTGELF
TRBJ1-4 | - | TRBV19 | ASSIDEPRYEKLF
TRBJ1-1 | - | TRBV29-1 | SVEGGSVNTEAF
TRBJ1-2 | few | TRBV18 | ASSPRQADSYGYT
TRBJ2-7 | - | TRBV5-1 | ASSLGLDYEQY
TRBJ2-1 | - | TRBV15 | ATSKGGPSYNEQF
TRBJ1-1 | - | TRBV5-1 | ASSSPTDYNTEAF
TRBJ1-1 | few | TRBV6-5 | ASSRASRGTEAF
TRBJ1-1 | - | TRBV5-1 | ASSEGGSFLNTEAF
TRBJ1-4 | - | TRBV3-1/TRBV3-2 | ASSRAGNEKLF
TRBJ2-7 | - | TRBV7-9 | ASSSTQGEQY
TRBJ2-7 | - | TRBV27 | ASSFRQGGLIIYEQY
TRBJ2-3 | - | TRBV7-8 | ASSFLGQGRTDTQY
TRBJ1-2 | - | TRBV30 | AWSEGSYGYT
TRBJ2-7 | - | TRBV28 | ASTPRPRGVYEQY
TRBJ2-5 | - | TRBV6-5 | ASSYLDRDETQY
TRBJ2-1 | - | TRBV5-1 | ASRSLPGQANEQF
TRBJ1-4 | - | TRBV6-1 | ASSEPTGVNEKLF
TRBJ1-2 | - | TRBV5-1 | ASSPQGQSIYGYT
TRBJ1-2 | - | TRBV18 | ASSWGPDANYGYT
TRBJ2-5 | - | TRBV11-2 | ASSPQGGTQY
TRBJ1-1 | once | TRBV10-3 | AISGTAYEAF
TRBJ1-1 | few | TRBV15 | ATSRERVRGTEAF
TRBJ2-7 | - | TRBV5-6 | ASSLAATSSYEQY
TRBJ2-3 | - | TRBV29-1 | SVTGGSTDTQY
TRBJ1-2 | - | TRBV30 | AWSAGTGATRGYGYT
TRBJ1-1 | - | TRBV10-2 | ASSERVTGTEAF
TRBJ1-3 | once | TRBV6-1 | ASSDGTRDTIY
TRBJ1-1 | few | TRBV27 | ASRADRDSYNTEAF
TRBJ2-1 | few | TRBV6-5 | ASTTGQGGRNEQF
TRBJ1-5 | - | TRBV10-1 | AISYHQPQH
TRBJ2-2 | - | TRBV7-9 | ASGLAGSYTGELF
TRBJ1-5 | - | TRBV19 | ASTGTGGNQPQH
TRBJ2-2 | once | TRBV19 | ASVEDIRTGELF
TRBJ2-5 | - | TRBV20-1 | SASKTSGGLGTQY
TRBJ1-1 | few | TRBV14 | ASSRQARTEAF
TRBJ1-4 | - | TRBV30 | AWSAAEKLF
TRBJ2-7 | few | TRBV12-3/TRBV12-4 | ASSFQVYEQY
TRBJ1-1 | - | TRBV7-9 | ASSISRGSNTEAF
TRBJ1-2 | - | TRBV11-2 | ASSLEAAGNYGYT
TRBJ1-2 | few | TRBV28 | ASSLGGGYGYT
TRBJ2-5 | once | TRBV5-5 | ASSALLQGGETQY
TRBJ2-4 | - | TRBV6-2/TRBV6-3 | ASGLQGTLRNIQY
TRBJ2-7 | - | TRBV14 | ASSQGLAGTYEQY
TRBJ1-5 | - | TRBV10-2 | ASTRGGNQPQH
TRBJ2-7 | few | TRBV30 | AWRVNSGKGEQY
TRBJ1-1 | few | TRBV18 | ASSLPGRGTEAF
TRBJ1-2 | few | TRBV2 | ATAGGFYGYT
TRBJ2-1 | - | TRBV24-1 | ATSGAGNNNEQF
TRBJ2-5 | once | TRBV18 | ASSGTGRETQY